This T cell receptor beta chain appears in the sequencing data of a study of OX40 agonist ivuxolimab in advanced cancers. There are 15 residues in the CDR3. CDR1 is MDHEN and CDR2 is SYDVKM in the germline V gene. V gave up 4 bases and J gave up 4 bases, with 14 bases separating them. Libraries were prepared by immunoSEQ multiplex PCR; TCRdb keeps only in-frame clonotypes and omits some of them. The sample has around 25,000 clones, roughly 77% seen once; the top ten hold roughly 18%. This clone was seen only a few times. The source was CD4+ or CD8+ T cells sorted from blood, collected in a trial of the OX40 agonist ivuxolimab. This sequence was found in an adult with an advanced solid tumor such as melanoma, head and neck, liver or kidney cancer. The chain carries TRBV28 and TRBJ2-1, with D possibly matching TRBD2 (6 bases). This CDR3 is CASSSGGGVYNEQFF. The CDR3 DNA reads as TGTGCCAGCAGTTCGGGTGGAGGGGTATACAATGAGCAGTTCTTC.